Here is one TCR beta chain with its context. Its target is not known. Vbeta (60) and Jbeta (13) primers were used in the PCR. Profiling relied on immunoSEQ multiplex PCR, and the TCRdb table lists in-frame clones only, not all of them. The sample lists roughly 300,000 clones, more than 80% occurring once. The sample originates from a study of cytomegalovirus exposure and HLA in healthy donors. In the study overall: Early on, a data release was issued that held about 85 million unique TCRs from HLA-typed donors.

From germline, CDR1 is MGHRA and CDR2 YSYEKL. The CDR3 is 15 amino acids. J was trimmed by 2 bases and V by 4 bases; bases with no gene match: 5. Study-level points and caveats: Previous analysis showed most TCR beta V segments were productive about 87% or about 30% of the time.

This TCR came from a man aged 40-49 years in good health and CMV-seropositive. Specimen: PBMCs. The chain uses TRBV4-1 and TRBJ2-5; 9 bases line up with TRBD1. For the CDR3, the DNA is TGCGCCAGCAGCCCGACAGGGGGTTGGCAAGAGACCCAGTACTTC. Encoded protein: CASSPTGGWQETQYF.